This T cell receptor (beta chain) was identified in a study of T cell changes during pregnancy in multiple sclerosis. Profiling relied on immunoSEQ multiplex PCR, and the TCRdb table lists in-frame clones only, not all of them. This sample has under 85,000 clones, with 90% to 95% found just once. With 8 bases removed from V and 4 bases from J, the gap between germline ends came to 17 bases. This CDR3 comprises 14 residues. CDR1 and CDR2 from the germline V gene are MDHEN and SYDVKM. Sequenced here: CD4+ T cells from peripheral blood mononuclear cells, sampled before pregnancy. This chain joins TRBV28 and TRBJ1-1; D unresolved. This TCR came from a female donor with multiple sclerosis, enrolled in a pregnancy study. The CDR3: CASPGAGESTEAFF. DNA of the CDR3: TGTGCCAGCCCTGGTGCGGGCGAGAGCACTGAAGCTTTCTTT.